This entry lists 10 T cell receptor beta chains sequenced from one sample in a study of cytomegalovirus exposure and HLA in healthy donors. PCR employed 60 Vbeta and 13 Jbeta primers. Profiling relied on immunoSEQ multiplex PCR, and the TCRdb table lists in-frame clones only, not all of them. The sample holds roughly 200,000 clones, 65% to 85% seen once. Sequencing input: PBMCs. All receptors derive from a woman under 40 in good health and CMV-seronegative.

The chain links TRBV19 to TRBJ1-2; D is unclear. V gave up 7 bases and J gave up 8 bases, with 17 bases separating them. CDR1 is LNHDA, CDR2 SQIVND, per germline (reference sequence). This CDR3 is built from 13 residues. The chain's CDR3 is CASISPGGWGYTF. DNA for the CDR3: TGTGCCAGTATTTCCCCGGGAGGTTGGGGCTACACCTTC.

V usage is TRBV29-1 and J usage is TRBJ2-7, with 10 positions matching TRBD1. Germline loops: CDR1 SQVTM, CDR2 ANQGSEA. The CDR3 loop spans 12 amino acids. Trimming at V came to 7 bases and at J to 5 bases, leaving 5 bases not matched to a gene. The CDR3 protein is CSAGTGANEQYF. As DNA, the CDR3 is TGCAGCGCCGGGACAGGGGCCAACGAGCAGTACTTC.

To note about this clone: Other DNA sequences in the sample encode the same CDR3. V usage is TRBV18 and J usage is TRBJ1-1; TRBD1 matches 8 bases. V dropped 4 bases and J dropped 5; count of bases not matched to a gene: 0. CDR1 and CDR2 (germline): KGHSH, LQKENI. The CDR3 runs to 12 residues. CDR3 loop: CASSRQGTEAFF. CDR3 DNA: TGTGCCAGCTCACGACAGGGGACTGAAGCTTTCTTT.

The rearrangement joins TRBV7-6 to TRBJ2-3; TRBD2 might be the D (5 bases). This CDR3 has 13 amino acids. V was trimmed by 5 bases and J by 5 bases, leaving 11 bases between them. The germline gives CDR1 SGHVS, CDR2 FNYEAQ. The CDR3 sequence: CASSNRGLDTQYF. The CDR3 bases are TGTGCCAGCAGCAACCGAGGGTTAGATACGCAGTATTTT.

There are a few counts of this clone. V and J are TRBV19 and TRBJ1-6, with 8 bases matching TRBD1. The germline V gene encodes CDR1 LNHDA and CDR2 SQIVND (reference sequence). This CDR3 spans 18 amino acids. Trimming at V came to 6 bases and at J to 0 bases, leaving 10 bases not matched to a gene. The CDR3: CASRKNRDRSSYNSPLHF. The CDR3 region has the DNA TGTGCCAGTAGAAAGAATCGGGACAGGAGCTCCTATAATTCACCCCTCCACTTT.

This clone was counted once. The chain uses TRBV25-1 and TRBJ2-5, with a possible D match to TRBD2 (6 bases). Germline lookup yields CDR1 MGHDK and CDR2 SYGVNS. The CDR3 covers 14 residues. Deletions cut 1 base from V and 5 bases from J, with 11 bases between. CDR3 residues: CASSEWAGTETQYF. The CDR3 DNA is TGTGCCAGCAGTGAATGGGCGGGAACGGAGACCCAGTACTTC. The full variable domain, completed using reference TRBV25-1 and TRBJ2-5, is EADIYQTPRYLVIGTGKKITLECSQTMGHDKMYWYQQDPGMELHLIHYSYGVNSTEKGDLSSESTVSRIRTEHFPLTLESARPSHTSQYLCASSEWAGTETQYFGPGTRLLVL.

The chain joins TRBV18 to TRBJ1-5; 9 bases line up with TRBD1. From germline, CDR1 is KGHSH and CDR2 LQKENI. This CDR3 region has 15 residues. The trim removed 3 bases at V and 6 bases at J, leaving 6 bases unmatched. The CDR3 is CASSPAGTGPQPQHF. CDR3 nucleotides: TGTGCCAGCTCACCCGCGGGGACAGGGCCTCAGCCCCAGCATTTT.

The chain employs TRBV27 and TRBJ2-3; TRBD1 aligns across 9 bases. In germline, CDR1 is MNHEY, CDR2 SMNVEV (reference sequence). The CDR3 spans 19 residues. With V trimmed by 4 bases and J by 2 bases, 16 bases remained unmatched. CDR3 sequence reads: CASSSLIGRRDRATDTQYF. CDR3 nucleotides: TGTGCCAGCAGTTCCTTGATAGGCCGGAGGGACAGGGCCACAGATACGCAGTATTTT.

This clone has only one observation. V gene TRBV5-4 combines with J gene TRBJ2-5; D is possibly TRBD2 (6 bases). Trimming pared 2 bases from V and 11 bases from J, leaving 13 bases between. The V gene's germline CDR1 is SGHNT and CDR2 YYREEE (reference sequence). CDR3 size: 12 residues. The CDR3 protein is CASSFGTRGQYF. In DNA form, the CDR3 reads TGTGCCAGCAGCTTCGGGACTCGCGGGCAGTACTTC.

The chain recombines TRBV19 with TRBJ1-4; D is possibly TRBD1 (5 bases). CDR1 is LNHDA and CDR2 is SQIVND in the germline V gene (reference sequence). The CDR3 is 16 amino acids. V was shortened by 3 bases and J by 8 bases, with 19 bases between the two germline ends. The CDR3 region is CASSMGPGTFQEKLFF. The CDR3 DNA follows: TGTGCCAGTAGTATGGGACCCGGGACTTTCCAAGAAAAACTGTTTTTT.